This note documents a single T cell receptor beta chain sequence. The data are from a study of cytomegalovirus exposure and HLA in healthy donors. Germline CDR1 is SEHNR and CDR2 is FQNEAQ (reference sequence). The CDR3 has 16 amino acids. V trimming: 5 bases; J trimming: 8 bases; junction bases outside the gene matches: 13. The PCR had 60 Vbeta and 13 Jbeta primers. Sequencing was performed with immunoSEQ multiplex PCR; in TCRdb, only in-frame clones are kept and a portion is missing. The table has about 180,000 clones, around 80% seen once; the top ten hold under 1.5%. The sample consisted of PBMCs. The chain couples TRBV7-9 to TRBJ2-1; 9 bases line up with TRBD1. This clonotype was sampled from a girl between 5 and 17 years old in good health and CMV-seropositive. In nucleotides, the CDR3 is TGTGCCAGCAGCCCCTATGGGACAGGGAAATTGGATGAGCAGTTCTTC. This translates into CASSPYGTGKLDEQFF.